These T cell receptor beta chains were read from a single sample in a study of cytomegalovirus exposure and HLA in healthy donors. The table came from immunoSEQ multiplex PCR; TCRdb's copy has only in-frame clones and leaves some out. This sample has about 120,000 clones, with more than 60% found just once. Specimen: PBMCs. The receptors were gathered from a female donor in good health and CMV-seronegative. Each CDR3 is given with its conserved first and last residue. D genes are given only for firm matches. Clone sizes are given selectively: once, few, many, or a class where the clone is expanded.

v_gene: TRBV10-2
d_gene: -
j_gene: TRBJ2-4
len: 12
abundance: -
CDR3nt: TGCGCCAGCAGCGAGACCTCGCTCGGTCGGTACTTC
CDR3aa: CASSETSLGRYF

v_gene: TRBV6-6
d_gene: -
j_gene: TRBJ2-1
len: 13
abundance: -
CDR3nt: TGTGCCAGCAGTTACACTTCTTACAATGAGCAGTTCTTC
CDR3aa: CASSYTSYNEQFF

v_gene: TRBV5-1
d_gene: TRBD1
j_gene: TRBJ2-5
len: 15
abundance: -
CDR3nt: TGCGCCAGTAGGAGAACGGACAGGCAGCAAGAGACCCAGTACTTC
CDR3aa: CASRRTDRQQETQYF

v_gene: TRBV10-1
d_gene: TRBD2
j_gene: TRBJ2-3
len: 15
abundance: -
CDR3nt: TGCGCCAGCAGTGATAGCGGGGGGGTCACAGATACGCAGTATTTT
CDR3aa: CASSDSGGVTDTQYF

v_gene: TRBV4-1
d_gene: -
j_gene: TRBJ2-5
len: 17
abundance: -
CDR3nt: TGCGCCAGCAGCCAAGATGTTATCGGGTCAGCACAAGAGACCCAGTACTTC
CDR3aa: CASSQDVIGSAQETQYF

v_gene: TRBV7-9
d_gene: TRBD2
j_gene: TRBJ2-5
len: 13
abundance: -
CDR3nt: TGTGCCAGCAGCTCAGCGGGGGGAGAGACCCAGTACTTC
CDR3aa: CASSSAGGETQYF

v_gene: TRBV27
d_gene: TRBD1
j_gene: TRBJ2-7
len: 15
abundance: few
CDR3nt: TGTGCCAGCAGTTTCTGGACAGGGTACCCCTACGAGCAGTACTTC
CDR3aa: CASSFWTGYPYEQYF

v_gene: TRBV5-4
d_gene: -
j_gene: TRBJ1-2
len: 13
abundance: -
CDR3nt: TGTGCCAGCAGCCCGGACAGTTTCTATGGCTACACCTTC
CDR3aa: CASSPDSFYGYTF

v_gene: TRBV5-1
d_gene: TRBD1
j_gene: TRBJ2-7
len: 15
abundance: -
CDR3nt: TGCGCCAGCAGTAGGGGGACAGGACTCTCCTACGAGCAGTACTTC
CDR3aa: CASSRGTGLSYEQYF

v_gene: TRBV4-1
d_gene: -
j_gene: TRBJ2-5
len: 13
abundance: -
CDR3nt: TGCGCCAGCAGCCGACAAAGGTGGGAGACCCAGTACTTC
CDR3aa: CASSRQRWETQYF

v_gene: TRBV7-2
d_gene: -
j_gene: TRBJ1-5
len: 13
abundance: -
CDR3nt: TGTGCCAGCAGCAACCTCAGGGGTCAGCCCCAGCATTTT
CDR3aa: CASSNLRGQPQHF

v_gene: TRBV11-2
d_gene: -
j_gene: TRBJ1-6
len: 13
abundance: -
CDR3nt: TGTGCCAGCAGCTTTGGGGCCCGGTCACCCCTCCACTTT
CDR3aa: CASSFGARSPLHF

v_gene: TRBV12-5
d_gene: -
j_gene: TRBJ1-5
len: 14
abundance: -
CDR3nt: TGTGCTAGTGGGTTAGGGGGGGGAAATCAGCCCCAGCATTTT
CDR3aa: CASGLGGGNQPQHF

v_gene: TRBV13
d_gene: -
j_gene: TRBJ1-2
len: 15
abundance: once
CDR3nt: TGTGCCAGCAGCTCCCACGCGGCTCCTAACTATGGCTACACCTTC
CDR3aa: CASSSHAAPNYGYTF

v_gene: TRBV2
d_gene: TRBD2
j_gene: TRBJ2-1
len: 14
abundance: -
CDR3nt: TGTGCCAGCGCGATAGCGGGGGCGAGGAATGAGCAGTTCTTC
CDR3aa: CASAIAGARNEQFF

v_gene: TRBV11-2
d_gene: -
j_gene: TRBJ2-1
len: 16
abundance: -
CDR3nt: TGTGCCAGCAGCTCCAACCCCCCGACAGGCTACAATGAGCAGTTCTTC
CDR3aa: CASSSNPPTGYNEQFF

v_gene: TRBV27
d_gene: -
j_gene: TRBJ1-6
len: 14
abundance: -
CDR3nt: TGTGCCAGCAGTTGGGGCTCTTATAATTCACCCCTCCACTTT
CDR3aa: CASSWGSYNSPLHF

v_gene: TRBV5-1
d_gene: -
j_gene: TRBJ2-3
len: 15
abundance: -
CDR3nt: TGCGCCAGCAGCTTGGCCGGCGAGGAATCAGATACGCAGTATTTT
CDR3aa: CASSLAGEESDTQYF

v_gene: TRBV6-6
d_gene: -
j_gene: TRBJ1-5
len: 15
abundance: -
CDR3nt: TGTGCCAGCAGCCAGATCCCCGGGAGAACTCAGCCCCAGCATTTT
CDR3aa: CASSQIPGRTQPQHF

v_gene: TRBV5-6
d_gene: -
j_gene: TRBJ2-1
len: 14
abundance: few
CDR3nt: TGTGCCAGCAGCTTGGTCGGACTAAGCGGGGAGCAGTTCTTC
CDR3aa: CASSLVGLSGEQFF

v_gene: TRBV7-2
d_gene: -
j_gene: TRBJ1-6
len: 15
abundance: -
CDR3nt: TGTGCCAGCAGCCCGGAGGGGTTGGGTAATTCACCCCTCCACTTT
CDR3aa: CASSPEGLGNSPLHF

v_gene: TRBV10-1
d_gene: -
j_gene: TRBJ2-1
len: 19
abundance: -
CDR3nt: TGCGCCAGCAGTCCGAGGGGAGGACCGGGTATTTTGTCGGACAATGAGCAGTTCTTC
CDR3aa: CASSPRGGPGILSDNEQFF

v_gene: TRBV6-5
d_gene: -
j_gene: TRBJ1-1
len: 14
abundance: few
CDR3nt: TGTGCCAGCAGTTACCGGGAAGCTAACACTGAAGCTTTCTTT
CDR3aa: CASSYREANTEAFF

v_gene: TRBV6-1
d_gene: -
j_gene: TRBJ2-7
len: 12
abundance: few
CDR3nt: TGTGCCAGCCCGGGGGATCTCTACGAGCAGTACTTC
CDR3aa: CASPGDLYEQYF

v_gene: TRBV6-5
d_gene: -
j_gene: TRBJ2-5
len: 13
abundance: once
CDR3nt: TGTGCCAGCAGGCCCCACTTACTAGGGACCCAGTACTTC
CDR3aa: CASRPHLLGTQYF

v_gene: TRBV9
d_gene: TRBD1
j_gene: TRBJ2-1
len: 17
abundance: -
CDR3nt: TGTGCCAGCAGCGCCATGTCGCTCGACAGGGCTTACAATGAGCAGTTCTTC
CDR3aa: CASSAMSLDRAYNEQFF

v_gene: TRBV6-1
d_gene: -
j_gene: TRBJ1-4
len: 13
abundance: -
CDR3nt: TGTGCCAGCAGGGACACCTTAAATGAAAAACTGTTTTTT
CDR3aa: CASRDTLNEKLFF

v_gene: TRBV7-2
d_gene: -
j_gene: TRBJ2-7
len: 13
abundance: once
CDR3nt: TGTGCCAGCAGTAGGGGGGGTTCCTACGAGCAGTACTTC
CDR3aa: CASSRGGSYEQYF

v_gene: TRBV15
d_gene: TRBD1
j_gene: TRBJ1-2
len: 12
abundance: -
CDR3nt: TGTGCCACCGGGACAGCAAACTATGGCTACACCTTC
CDR3aa: CATGTANYGYTF

v_gene: TRBV7-9
d_gene: -
j_gene: TRBJ1-1
len: 12
abundance: -
CDR3nt: TGTGCCAGCAGGACAGCGAACACTGAAGCTTTCTTT
CDR3aa: CASRTANTEAFF

v_gene: TRBV28
d_gene: -
j_gene: TRBJ1-3
len: 15
abundance: -
CDR3nt: TGTGCCAGCACGGGTACCAGGGTCTCTGGAAACACCATATATTTT
CDR3aa: CASTGTRVSGNTIYF

v_gene: TRBV5-1
d_gene: -
j_gene: TRBJ2-5
len: 11
abundance: -
CDR3nt: TGCGCCAGCAGCTTGGAAGAGGCCCAGTACTTC
CDR3aa: CASSLEEAQYF

v_gene: TRBV9
d_gene: TRBD2
j_gene: TRBJ2-1
len: 15
abundance: -
CDR3nt: TGTGCCAGCAGCGTTACTAGCGGGGGGGTATATGAGCAGTTCTTC
CDR3aa: CASSVTSGGVYEQFF

v_gene: TRBV19
d_gene: TRBD1
j_gene: TRBJ1-4
len: 16
abundance: -
CDR3nt: TGTGCCAGTAGTCGGGGGACAGGAGCAACTAATGAAAAACTGTTTTTT
CDR3aa: CASSRGTGATNEKLFF

v_gene: TRBV29-1
d_gene: TRBD2
j_gene: TRBJ2-7
len: 15
abundance: -
CDR3nt: TGCAGCGTTGACGCCGGGACTAGCGGTACCTACGAGCAGTACTTC
CDR3aa: CSVDAGTSGTYEQYF

v_gene: TRBV6-4
d_gene: TRBD1
j_gene: TRBJ1-4
len: 16
abundance: -
CDR3nt: TGTGCCAGCAGTGACTCCGTGGGACAGAGTGATGAAAAACTGTTTTTT
CDR3aa: CASSDSVGQSDEKLFF

v_gene: TRBV6-1
d_gene: -
j_gene: TRBJ2-7
len: 18
abundance: -
CDR3nt: TGTGCCAGCAGTGAAGGGGTCGTGGTTAGCCGGGTCAACTACGAGCAGTACTTC
CDR3aa: CASSEGVVVSRVNYEQYF

v_gene: TRBV11-2
d_gene: -
j_gene: TRBJ1-1
len: 13
abundance: -
CDR3nt: TGTGCCAGCAGCCCTGGGGCTTTTGGTGAAGCTTTCTTT
CDR3aa: CASSPGAFGEAFF

v_gene: TRBV18
d_gene: TRBD1
j_gene: TRBJ2-7
len: 14
abundance: -
CDR3nt: TGTGCCAGCTCACCAGAGGACAGGGGGCTAGAGCAGTACTTC
CDR3aa: CASSPEDRGLEQYF

v_gene: TRBV15
d_gene: -
j_gene: TRBJ1-1
len: 13
abundance: -
CDR3nt: TGTGCCACCAGCAGAGACGTACAGGGAGAAGCTTTCTTT
CDR3aa: CATSRDVQGEAFF

v_gene: TRBV5-4
d_gene: TRBD2
j_gene: TRBJ2-5
len: 15
abundance: -
CDR3nt: TGTGCCAGCAGCTTTTTAGGACTAGCGGAAGAGACCCAGTACTTC
CDR3aa: CASSFLGLAEETQYF

v_gene: TRBV5-4
d_gene: -
j_gene: TRBJ2-1
len: 12
abundance: few
CDR3nt: TGTGCCAGCAATCAGGACAGCAATGAGCAGTTCTTC
CDR3aa: CASNQDSNEQFF

v_gene: TRBV6-6
d_gene: -
j_gene: TRBJ1-1
len: 14
abundance: once
CDR3nt: TGTGCCAGCAGTTACTTTCAGGGGACCACTGAAGCTTTCTTT
CDR3aa: CASSYFQGTTEAFF

v_gene: TRBV7-8
d_gene: -
j_gene: TRBJ2-2
len: 13
abundance: -
CDR3nt: TGTGCCAGCAGCTTAGGGCTTGCCGGGGAGCTGTTTTTT
CDR3aa: CASSLGLAGELFF

v_gene: TRBV28
d_gene: -
j_gene: TRBJ1-1
len: 13
abundance: -
CDR3nt: TGTGCCAGCGCCCCACCGGGGAACACTGAAGCTTTCTTT
CDR3aa: CASAPPGNTEAFF

v_gene: TRBV6-5
d_gene: -
j_gene: TRBJ1-1
len: 14
abundance: few
CDR3nt: TGTGCCAGCAGTTCCGAGGTGGCGAACACTGAAGCTTTCTTT
CDR3aa: CASSSEVANTEAFF

v_gene: TRBV5-1
d_gene: -
j_gene: TRBJ2-7
len: 16
abundance: few
CDR3nt: TGCGCCAGCAGCTTGGAAGGGTGGGACAATCAATACGAGCAGTACTTC
CDR3aa: CASSLEGWDNQYEQYF

v_gene: TRBV7-9
d_gene: -
j_gene: TRBJ2-5
len: 15
abundance: -
CDR3nt: TGTGCCAGCAGCTTAGGAGGCCGCGACTTAGAGACCCAGTACTTC
CDR3aa: CASSLGGRDLETQYF